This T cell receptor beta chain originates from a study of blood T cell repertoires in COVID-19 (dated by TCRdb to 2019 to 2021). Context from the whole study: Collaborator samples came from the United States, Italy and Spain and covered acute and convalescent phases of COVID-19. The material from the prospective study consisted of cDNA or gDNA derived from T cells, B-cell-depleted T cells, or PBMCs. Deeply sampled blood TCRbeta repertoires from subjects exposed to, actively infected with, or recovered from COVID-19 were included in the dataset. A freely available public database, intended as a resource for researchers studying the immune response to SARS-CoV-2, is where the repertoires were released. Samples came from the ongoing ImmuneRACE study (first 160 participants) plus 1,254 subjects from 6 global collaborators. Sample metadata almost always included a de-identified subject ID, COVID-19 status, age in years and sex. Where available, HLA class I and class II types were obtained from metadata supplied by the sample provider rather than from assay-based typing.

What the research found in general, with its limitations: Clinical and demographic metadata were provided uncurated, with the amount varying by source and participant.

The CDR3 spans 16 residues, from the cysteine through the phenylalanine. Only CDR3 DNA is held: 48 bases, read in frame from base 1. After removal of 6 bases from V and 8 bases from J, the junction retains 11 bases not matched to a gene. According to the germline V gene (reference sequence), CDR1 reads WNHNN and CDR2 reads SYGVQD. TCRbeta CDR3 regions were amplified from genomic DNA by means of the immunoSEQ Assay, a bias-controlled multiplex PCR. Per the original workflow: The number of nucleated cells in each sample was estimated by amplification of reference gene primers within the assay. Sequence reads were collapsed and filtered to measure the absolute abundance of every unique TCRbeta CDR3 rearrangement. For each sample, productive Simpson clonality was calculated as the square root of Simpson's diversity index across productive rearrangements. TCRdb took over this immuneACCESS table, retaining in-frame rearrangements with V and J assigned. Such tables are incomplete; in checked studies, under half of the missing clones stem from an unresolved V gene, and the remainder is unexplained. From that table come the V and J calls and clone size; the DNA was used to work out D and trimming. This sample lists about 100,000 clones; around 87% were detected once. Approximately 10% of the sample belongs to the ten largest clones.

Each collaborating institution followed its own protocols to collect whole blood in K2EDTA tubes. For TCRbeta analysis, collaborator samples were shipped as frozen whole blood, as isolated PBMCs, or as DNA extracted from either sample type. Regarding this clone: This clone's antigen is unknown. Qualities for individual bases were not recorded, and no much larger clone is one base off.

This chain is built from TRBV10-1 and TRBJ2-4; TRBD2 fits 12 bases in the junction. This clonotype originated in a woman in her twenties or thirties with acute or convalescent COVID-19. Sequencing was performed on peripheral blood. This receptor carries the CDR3 CASSDTLAGGPDIQYF. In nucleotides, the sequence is TGCGCCAGCAGCGACACTCTAGCGGGGGGGCCGGACATTCAGTACTTC.